The 13 T cell receptor beta chains below all came from one sample that was sequenced in a study of blood T cell repertoires in COVID-19. TCRdb keeps only in-frame clones here, not all; method: immunoSEQ multiplex PCR. Of about 120,000 clones listed, about 80% are singletons. Material: peripheral blood. The receptors shown here come from a human donor in a cohort sampled during active COVID-19.

The J gene is TRBJ2-1, the V gene TRBV7-2, with TRBD2 matching 7 bases. V was clipped by 8 bases and J by 4 bases; unmatched bases: 11. CDR3 length: 15 amino acids. Germline V lookup: CDR1 SGHTA, CDR2 FQGNSA. CDR3 amino acids: CASCSQSSGYNEQFF. DNA for the CDR3: TGTGCCAGCTGTTCCCAGTCTAGCGGTTACAATGAGCAGTTCTTC.

The chain carries TRBV6-1 and TRBJ1-5; D is uncertain. Germline lookup yields CDR1 MNHNS and CDR2 SASEGT. The ends were cut back, 2 bases at V and 0 bases at J, with 5 bases in the middle. This CDR3 comprises 14 residues. CDR3 region: CASSENYSNQPQHF. CDR3 sequence (DNA): TGTGCCAGCAGTGAAAATTATAGCAATCAGCCCCAGCATTTT.

The V gene is TRBV5-6, the J gene TRBJ1-1; possibly TRBD1 for D (6 bases). V shed 4 bases and J shed 6 bases, with 13 bases lying between them. Germline-derived CDR1 and CDR2 are SGHDT and YYEEEE. This CDR3 has 13 residues. CDR3 sequence (DNA): TGTGCCAGCAGCACCGGGGGGGCAGCTGAAGCTTTCTTT. It codes for CASSTGGAAEAFF.

CDR3 sequence: CASSVGAGHEKLFF. The CDR3 DNA reads as TGTGCCAGCAGCGTTGGGGCGGGGCATGAAAAACTGTTTTTT. The rearrangement uses TRBV9 and TRBJ1-4, with D perhaps matching TRBD1 (5 bases). The length of the CDR3 is 14 residues. V lost 2 bases and J 6 bases, leaving 11 bases between the germline ends. CDR1 is SGDLS and CDR2 is YYNGEE in the germline V gene.

The rearrangement uses TRBV19 and TRBJ2-7; D ambiguous. The CDR3 length is 13 residues. V lost 3 bases and J 2 bases, leaving 8 bases between the germline ends. Germline values: CDR1 LNHDA, CDR2 SQIVND (reference sequence). The CDR3 DNA reads as TGTGCCAGTAGTATGGGCAGGCCCTACGAGCAGTACTTC. Protein sequence: CASSMGRPYEQYF.

This chain connects TRBV30 to TRBJ1-1; a weak D match, TRBD1 (6 bases). Looked up from germline, CDR1 is GTSNPN and CDR2 is SVGIG (reference sequence). Trimming removed 5 bases at V and 2 bases at J, with 12 bases between. There are 13 residues in the CDR3. The CDR3 sequence: CAWSNRANTEAFF. The CDR3 region has the DNA TGTGCCTGGTCTAACAGGGCCAACACTGAAGCTTTCTTT.

This clone was counted once. The chain recombines TRBV19 with TRBJ1-5; D is perhaps TRBD1 (5 bases). Trimming stripped 3 bases from V and 0 bases from J, with 18 bases between. Per germline, CDR1 LNHDA and CDR2 SQIVND (reference sequence). CDR3 length: 18 amino acids. The CDR3 loop is CASSIVRDVRSSNQPQHF. In DNA, the CDR3 is TGTGCCAGTAGTATTGTCAGGGATGTTAGGAGTAGCAATCAGCCCCAGCATTTT.

The chain couples TRBV19 to TRBJ2-5; weak D call: TRBD2 (6 bases). The CDR3 is made up of 14 amino acids. Germline V gives CDR1 LNHDA, CDR2 SQIVND (reference sequence). The V end was cut by 3 bases, the J end by 7 bases, with 15 bases between. Here the CDR3 reads CASSMGGERGTQYF. Written as DNA, the CDR3 is TGTGCCAGTAGTATGGGAGGCGAGAGGGGGACCCAGTACTTC.

The chain has TRBV6-6 and TRBJ2-7; D is possibly TRBD2 (6 bases). V gave up 6 bases and J gave up 3 bases, with 18 bases separating them. CDR3 length: 15 amino acids. Germline V gene lookup returns CDR1 MNHNY and CDR2 SVGAGI (reference sequence). CDR3 sequence (DNA): TGTGCCAGCAGCCGGGGGACTCCCGGGGGCTACGAGCAGTACTTC. It specifies CASSRGTPGGYEQYF.

The count of this clone is one. J is TRBJ2-2 and V is TRBV7-2; 10 positions agree with TRBD2. This CDR3 contains 16 residues. Germline V gives CDR1 SGHTA, CDR2 FQGNSA. Trimming removed 5 bases from V and 1 base from J; junction bases left unmatched: 4. CDR3 nucleotides: TGTGCCAGCAGCGAAAGACTAGCGGGGAACACCGGGGAGCTGTTTTTT. It specifies CASSERLAGNTGELFF.

The CDR3 coding sequence is TGTGCCAGTAGTCGGACAGGGGGTAACTATGGCTACACCTTC. Amino acid sequence: CASSRTGGNYGYTF. The chain is built from TRBV19 and TRBJ1-2, with 10 bases lining up with TRBD1. The junction had 1 base not matched to a gene; V was cut back by 5 bases and J by 1 base. Per germline, CDR1 LNHDA and CDR2 SQIVND (reference sequence). The CDR3 has 14 amino acids. The full variable domain, in which reference TRBV19 and TRBJ1-2 provide the parts outside the CDR3, is DGGITQSPKYLFRKEGQNVTLSCEQNLNHDAMYWYRQDPGQGLRLIYYSQIVNDFQKGDIAEGYSVSREKKESFPLTVTSAQKNPTAFYLCASSRTGGNYGYTFGSGTRLTVV.

This clone has just one count. The gene calls are TRBV20-1 and TRBJ2-1; D may be TRBD2 (5 bases). V lost 3 bases and J lost 7, with 19 bases in between. Looked up from germline, CDR1 is DFQATT and CDR2 is SNEGSKA (reference sequence). The CDR3 is 15 residues long. The CDR3 reads CSASSFRTSGNEQFF. The CDR3 bases are TGCAGTGCTAGTTCATTTCGGACCTCGGGGAATGAGCAGTTCTTC.

This chain uses TRBV6-2 or TRBV6-3 with TRBJ2-1; TRBD2 matches 13 bases. The V gene's germline CDR1 is MNHEY and CDR2 SVGEGT. The junction had 12 bases not matched to a gene; V was cut back by 7 bases and J by 9 bases. The CDR3 contains 16 residues. The CDR3 bases are TGTGCCAGCACCCCGCGGACTAGCGGGAGAGGTGGTGAGCAGTTCTTC. Translated: CASTPRTSGRGGEQFF.